The 7 T cell receptor beta chains given below trace back to one sample, sequenced in a study of PD-L1 blockade in urothelial cancer. Repertoires were generated with immunoSEQ multiplex PCR, while TCRdb's copy carries only in-frame clones and drops some. The sample holds 70,000 to 95,000 clones, 65% to 85% seen once. Time point described: pretreatment peripheral blood. Here the sequenced sample was PBMCs, taken around atezolizumab (anti-PD-L1) treatment. The receptors stem from a man aged 60-69 years with urothelial cancer.

The V call is TRBV6-1, the J call TRBJ1-4; D may be TRBD1 (6 bases). The germline gives CDR1 MNHNS, CDR2 SASEGT. This CDR3 contains 15 residues. V dropped 6 bases and J dropped 10 bases, with 21 bases sitting between them. CDR3 coding DNA: TGTGCCAGCAGAGACCGGGGGGGGGCACTAGGAAAACTGTTTTTT. Translation: CASRDRGGALGKLFF.

V gene TRBV7-9 combines with J gene TRBJ1-5; perhaps TRBD1 as D (6 bases). Germline V gene sequence: CDR1 SEHNR, CDR2 FQNEAQ (reference sequence). CDR3 length equals 15 residues. V lost 3 bases and J lost 6, with 15 bases in between. The CDR3 nucleotides are TGTGCCAGCAGCTTTGGGAACAGGGAGGGTCAGCCCCAGCATTTT. This codes for CASSFGNREGQPQHF.

V gene TRBV4-1 combines with J gene TRBJ1-4, with 7 nucleotides matching TRBD1. The ends lost 7 bases at V and 4 bases at J; junction bases unmatched: 12. The CDR3 contains 16 residues. CDR1 and CDR2 (germline): MGHRA, YSYEKL. The DNA of the CDR3 is TGCGCCAGCAACTTTAACCCGGACAGGAATAATGAAAAACTGTTTTTT. This codes for CASNFNPDRNNEKLFF.

The V and J genes are TRBV4-3 and TRBJ2-1; 11 bases line up with TRBD2. The CDR3 extends over 16 amino acids. V shed 3 bases and J 9 bases; nucleotides not matched to a gene: 10. Germline lookup yields CDR1 LGHNA and CDR2 YSLEER. CDR3 in amino acids: CASSHLAGGVGREQFF. CDR3 in DNA: TGCGCCAGCAGCCATCTAGCGGGAGGTGTCGGGCGTGAGCAGTTCTTC.

The V gene is TRBV7-2, the J gene TRBJ2-5, with 13 positions matching TRBD2. Germline V gives CDR1 SGHTA, CDR2 FQGNSA. Unmatched junction bases numbered 7, after V lost 4 bases and J lost 5 bases. The CDR3 loop spans 16 amino acids. The DNA for the CDR3 is TGTGCCAGCAGCTCCCCGACTAGCGGGAGGAGGGAGACCCAGTACTTC. Its protein is CASSSPTSGRRETQYF.

The chain is built from TRBV30 and TRBJ2-6; D unresolved. This CDR3 has 15 amino acids. V was cut by 5 bases and J by 2 bases, with 13 bases left in between. Germline-derived CDR1 and CDR2 are GTSNPN and SVGIG (reference sequence). The CDR3 DNA reads TGTGCCTGGGGTCCCCCACTCCCTGGGGCCAACGTCCTGACTTTC. Protein product: CAWGPPLPGANVLTF.

The V gene is TRBV5-1, the J gene TRBJ1-2, with D possibly matching TRBD1 (6 bases). The V end was cut by 2 bases, the J end by 0 bases, with 14 bases between. This CDR3 region has 16 residues. CDR1 is SGHRS and CDR2 is YFSETQ in the germline V gene. CDR3 region: CASSLSQGRPNYGYTF. The CDR3 nucleotides are TGCGCCAGCAGCTTATCACAGGGCCGACCTAACTATGGCTACACCTTC.